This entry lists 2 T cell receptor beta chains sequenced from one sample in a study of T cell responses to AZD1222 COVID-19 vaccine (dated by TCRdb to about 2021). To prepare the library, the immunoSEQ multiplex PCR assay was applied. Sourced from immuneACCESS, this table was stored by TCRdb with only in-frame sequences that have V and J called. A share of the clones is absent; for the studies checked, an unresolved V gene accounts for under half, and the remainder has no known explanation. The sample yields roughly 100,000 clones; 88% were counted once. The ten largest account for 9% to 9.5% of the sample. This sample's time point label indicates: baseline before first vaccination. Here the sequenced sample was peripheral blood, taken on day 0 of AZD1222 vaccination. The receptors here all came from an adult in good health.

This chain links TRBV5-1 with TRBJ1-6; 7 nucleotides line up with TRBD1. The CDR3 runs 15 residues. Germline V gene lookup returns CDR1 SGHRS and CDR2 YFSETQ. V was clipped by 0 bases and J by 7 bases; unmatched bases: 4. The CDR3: CASSLASGQNSPLHF. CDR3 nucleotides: TGCGCCAGCAGCTTGGCCTCGGGACAGAATTCACCCCTCCACTTT.

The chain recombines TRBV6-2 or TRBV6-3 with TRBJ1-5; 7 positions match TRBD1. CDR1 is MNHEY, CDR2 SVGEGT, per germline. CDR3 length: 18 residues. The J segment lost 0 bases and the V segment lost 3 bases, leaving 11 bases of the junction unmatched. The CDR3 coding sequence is TGTGCCAGCAGTTATCCCGTCTCGGGACAGTATAGCAATCAGCCCCAGCATTTT. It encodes CASSYPVSGQYSNQPQHF.